This T cell receptor (beta chain) was profiled in a study of blood T cell repertoires in COVID-19. Measured with immunoSEQ multiplex PCR; TCRdb has only the in-frame clones, and not every one. Of more than 400,000 clones listed, 80% to 90% are singletons. Germline loops: CDR1 LNHDA, CDR2 SQIVND (reference sequence). The CDR3 is 17 amino acids. The junction had 13 bases not matched to a gene; V was cut back by 7 bases and J by 4 bases. The sequence was obtained from a human donor in a cohort sampled during active COVID-19. The sample consisted of peripheral blood. The J gene is TRBJ2-2, the V gene TRBV19; TRBD1 aligns across 9 bases. CDR3 coding DNA: TGTGCCAGTAAGGGACAGGGCCCTCAGTCCCCCACCGGGGAGCTGTTTTTT. Translated, it gives CASKGQGPQSPTGELFF.